The sequence of this T cell receptor beta chain was determined in a study of shared clonotypes between healthy human individuals. For every subset, genomic DNA was evenly distributed across several immunoSEQ plates. The table came from immunoSEQ multiplex PCR; TCRdb's copy has only in-frame clones and leaves some out. The sample lists about 1.5 million clones, 95% to 99% seen once, with about 0.45% in the top ten. About this clone: Its antigen is unidentified.

The V end was cut by 0 bases, the J end by 10 bases, with 10 bases between. Germline V gene sequence: CDR1 MNHEY, CDR2 SVGAGI. The CDR3 runs to 13 residues. Broader study findings: Shared across a few donors were 4% to 6% of the naive CD4 clonotypes.

Sequencing was performed on naive CD4+ T cells sorted from blood. Subset indicated: CD45RA+ positively selected. The TCR comes from a man younger than 45 in good health. The chain couples TRBV6-5 to TRBJ2-1; D might be TRBD1 (6 bases). In DNA, the CDR3 is TGTGCCAGCAGTTACTCGATTGACAGGGAGCAGTTCTTC. Translating gives CASSYSIDREQFF.